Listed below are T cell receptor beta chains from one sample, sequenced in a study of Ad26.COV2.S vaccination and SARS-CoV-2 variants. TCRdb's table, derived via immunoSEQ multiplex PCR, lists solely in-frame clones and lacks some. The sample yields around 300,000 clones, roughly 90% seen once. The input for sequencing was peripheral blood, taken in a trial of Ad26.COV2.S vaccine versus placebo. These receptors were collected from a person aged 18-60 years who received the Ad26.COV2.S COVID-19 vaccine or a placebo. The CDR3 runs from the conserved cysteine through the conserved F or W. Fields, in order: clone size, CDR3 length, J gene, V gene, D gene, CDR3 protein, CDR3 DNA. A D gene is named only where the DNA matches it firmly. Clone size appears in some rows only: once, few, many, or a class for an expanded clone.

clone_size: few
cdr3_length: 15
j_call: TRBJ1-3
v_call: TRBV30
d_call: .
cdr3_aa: CAWSANRHSGNTIYF
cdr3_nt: TGTGCCTGGAGTGCCAACAGACACTCTGGAAACACCATATATTTT

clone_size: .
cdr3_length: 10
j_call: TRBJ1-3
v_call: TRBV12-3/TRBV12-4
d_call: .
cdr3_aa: CASNGNTIYF
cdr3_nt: TGTGCCAGCAATGGAAACACCATATATTTT

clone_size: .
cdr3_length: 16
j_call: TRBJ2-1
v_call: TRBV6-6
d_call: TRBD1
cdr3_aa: CASRRGQGPPDNEQFF
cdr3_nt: TGTGCCAGCAGGAGAGGACAGGGTCCGCCCGACAATGAGCAGTTCTTC

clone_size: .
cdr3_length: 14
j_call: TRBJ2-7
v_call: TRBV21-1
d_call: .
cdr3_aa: CASSKEGGSYEQYF
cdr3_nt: TGTGCCAGCAGCAAAGAGGGGGGATCCTACGAGCAGTACTTC

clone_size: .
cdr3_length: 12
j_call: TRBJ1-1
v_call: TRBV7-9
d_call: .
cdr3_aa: CASSMNRAEAFF
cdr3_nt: TGTGCCAGCAGCATGAACAGGGCTGAAGCTTTCTTT

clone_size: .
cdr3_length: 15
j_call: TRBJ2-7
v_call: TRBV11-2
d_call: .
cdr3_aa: CASSPGVAEFYEQYF
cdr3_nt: TGTGCCAGCAGCCCTGGGGTAGCAGAGTTCTACGAGCAGTACTTC

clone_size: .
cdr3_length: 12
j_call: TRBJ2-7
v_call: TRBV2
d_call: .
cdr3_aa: CASRGGFYEQYF
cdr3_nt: TGTGCCAGCAGAGGAGGGTTCTACGAGCAGTACTTC

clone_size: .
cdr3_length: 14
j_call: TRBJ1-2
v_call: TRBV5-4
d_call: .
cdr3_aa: CASSLAGGSYGYTF
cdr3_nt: TGTGCCAGCAGCTTGGCTGGGGGGTCCTATGGCTACACCTTC

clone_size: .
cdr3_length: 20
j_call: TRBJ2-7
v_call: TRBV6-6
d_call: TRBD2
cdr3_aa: CASSPYPPSGGSYSSYEQYF
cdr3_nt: TGTGCCAGCAGTCCCTACCCTCCTAGCGGGGGGAGTTATAGCTCCTACGAGCAGTACTTC

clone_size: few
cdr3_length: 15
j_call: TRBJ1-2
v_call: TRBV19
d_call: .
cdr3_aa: CASRPRGGANYGYTF
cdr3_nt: TGTGCCAGTAGGCCTCGCGGCGGAGCTAACTATGGCTACACCTTC

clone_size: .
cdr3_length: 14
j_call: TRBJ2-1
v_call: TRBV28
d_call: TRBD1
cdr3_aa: CATYGTGLYNEQFF
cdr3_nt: TGTGCCACGTACGGGACAGGGTTATACAATGAGCAGTTCTTC

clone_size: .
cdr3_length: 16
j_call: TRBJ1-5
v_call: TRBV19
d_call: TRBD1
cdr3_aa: CASSPTAGGFNQPQHF
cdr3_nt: TGTGCCAGTAGTCCGACAGCAGGGGGCTTCAATCAGCCCCAGCATTTT

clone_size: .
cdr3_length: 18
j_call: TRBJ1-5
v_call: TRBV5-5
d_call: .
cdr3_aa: CASSLEPIGAGPPGPQHF
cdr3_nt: TGTGCCAGCAGCTTGGAACCCATCGGGGCAGGCCCCCCGGGGCCCCAGCATTTT

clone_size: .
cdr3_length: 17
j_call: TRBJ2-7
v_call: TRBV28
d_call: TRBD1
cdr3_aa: CASSLFTGGRVRNEQYF
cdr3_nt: TGTGCCAGCAGTTTATTCACAGGGGGCCGGGTTCGGAACGAGCAGTACTTC

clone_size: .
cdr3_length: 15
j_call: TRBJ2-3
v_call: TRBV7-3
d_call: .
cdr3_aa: CASSRSRVVTDTQYF
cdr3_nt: TGTGCCAGCAGCCGATCACGGGTGGTGACAGATACGCAGTATTTT

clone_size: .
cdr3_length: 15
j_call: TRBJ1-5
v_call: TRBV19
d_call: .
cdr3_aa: CASSITGRLYQPQHF
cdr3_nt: TGTGCCAGTAGTATTACAGGGCGACTCTACCAGCCCCAGCATTTT

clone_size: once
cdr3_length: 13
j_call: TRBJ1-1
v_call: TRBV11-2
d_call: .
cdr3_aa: CASSLGAGGRAFF
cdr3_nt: TGTGCCAGCAGCTTAGGAGCTGGGGGGAGAGCTTTCTTT

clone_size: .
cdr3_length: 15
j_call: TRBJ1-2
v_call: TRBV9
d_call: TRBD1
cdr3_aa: CASSVLAGGERGYTF
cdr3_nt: TGTGCCAGCAGCGTTTTGGCAGGGGGCGAACGAGGCTACACCTTC

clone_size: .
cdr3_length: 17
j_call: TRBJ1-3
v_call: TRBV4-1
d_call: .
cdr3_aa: CASSQESSGGSGNTIYF
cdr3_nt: TGCGCCAGCAGCCAAGAGAGTTCCGGGGGCTCTGGAAACACCATATATTTT

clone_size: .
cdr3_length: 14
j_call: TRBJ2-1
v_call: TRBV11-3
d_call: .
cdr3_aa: CASSPNPSYNEQFF
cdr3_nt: TGTGCCAGCAGCCCGAATCCCTCCTACAATGAGCAGTTCTTC

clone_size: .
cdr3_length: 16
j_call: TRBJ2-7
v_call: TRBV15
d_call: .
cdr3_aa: CATSRDRLATPYEQYF
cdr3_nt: TGTGCCACCAGCAGAGATCGGCTAGCGACTCCCTACGAGCAGTACTTC

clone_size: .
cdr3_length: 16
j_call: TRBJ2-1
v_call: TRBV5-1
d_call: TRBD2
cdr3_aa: CASREGLAGGRHEQFF
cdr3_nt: TGCGCCAGCAGGGAGGGTCTAGCGGGAGGCCGGCATGAGCAGTTCTTC

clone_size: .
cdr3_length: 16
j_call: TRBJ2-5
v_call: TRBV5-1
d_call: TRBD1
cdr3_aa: CASSLAGTGQGETQYF
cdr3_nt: TGCGCCAGCAGCTTGGCCGGGACAGGGCAGGGAGAGACCCAGTACTTC

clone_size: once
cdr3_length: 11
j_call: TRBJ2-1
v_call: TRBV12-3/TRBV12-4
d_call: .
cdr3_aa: CASSLLDEQFF
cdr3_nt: TGTGCCAGCAGCCTCCTAGATGAGCAGTTCTTC

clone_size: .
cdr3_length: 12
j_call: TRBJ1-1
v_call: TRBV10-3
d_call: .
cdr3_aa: CAISEEDTGAFF
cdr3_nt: TGTGCCATCAGTGAGGAGGACACGGGGGCTTTCTTT